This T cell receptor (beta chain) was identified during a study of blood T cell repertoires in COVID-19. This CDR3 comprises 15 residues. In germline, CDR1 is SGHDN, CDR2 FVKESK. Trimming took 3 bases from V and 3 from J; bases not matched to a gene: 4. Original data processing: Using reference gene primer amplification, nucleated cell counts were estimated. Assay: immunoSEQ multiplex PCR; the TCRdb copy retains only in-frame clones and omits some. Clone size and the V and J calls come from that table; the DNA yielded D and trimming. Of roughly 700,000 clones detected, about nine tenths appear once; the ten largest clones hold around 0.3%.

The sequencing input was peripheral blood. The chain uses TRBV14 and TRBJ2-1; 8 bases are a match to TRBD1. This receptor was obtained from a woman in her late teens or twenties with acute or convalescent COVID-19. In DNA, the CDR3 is TGTGCCAGCAGCCATGGACAGGGAGGCTACAATGAGCAGTTCTTC. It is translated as CASSHGQGGYNEQFF.